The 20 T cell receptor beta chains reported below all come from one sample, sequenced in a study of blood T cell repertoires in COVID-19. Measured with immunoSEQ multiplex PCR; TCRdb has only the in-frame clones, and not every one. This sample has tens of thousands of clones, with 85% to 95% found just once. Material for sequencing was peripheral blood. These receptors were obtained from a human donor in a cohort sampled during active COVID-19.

CDR3: CASSQRDGYYEQYF. CDR3 DNA sequence: TGCGCCAGCAGCCAGCGGGACGGCTACTACGAGCAGTACTTC. This chain uses TRBV4-1 with TRBJ2-7, with D possibly being TRBD2 (6 bases). CDR3 length: 14 residues. The V end lost 3 bases, the J end lost 3 bases, and 12 bases lay between the germline ends. Germline V gene data show CDR1 as MGHRA and CDR2 as YSYEKL.

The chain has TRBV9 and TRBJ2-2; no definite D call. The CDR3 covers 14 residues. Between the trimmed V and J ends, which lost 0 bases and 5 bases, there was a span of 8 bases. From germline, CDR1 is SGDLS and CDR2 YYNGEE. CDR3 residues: CASSVVSDTGELFF. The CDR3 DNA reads TGTGCCAGCAGCGTAGTTTCAGATACCGGGGAGCTGTTTTTT.

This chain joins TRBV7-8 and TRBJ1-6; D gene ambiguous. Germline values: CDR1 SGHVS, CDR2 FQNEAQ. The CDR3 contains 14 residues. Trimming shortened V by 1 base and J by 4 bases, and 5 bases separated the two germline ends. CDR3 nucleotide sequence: TGTGCCAGCAGCTTAGTCGGGTATAATTCACCCCTCCACTTT. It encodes CASSLVGYNSPLHF.

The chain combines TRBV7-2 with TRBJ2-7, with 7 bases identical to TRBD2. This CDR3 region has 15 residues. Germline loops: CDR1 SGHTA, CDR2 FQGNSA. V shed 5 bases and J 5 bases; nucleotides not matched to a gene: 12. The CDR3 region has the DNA TGTGCCAGCAGCGCTGGGACTGGGAGGGTCCACGAGCAGTACTTC. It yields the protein CASSAGTGRVHEQYF.

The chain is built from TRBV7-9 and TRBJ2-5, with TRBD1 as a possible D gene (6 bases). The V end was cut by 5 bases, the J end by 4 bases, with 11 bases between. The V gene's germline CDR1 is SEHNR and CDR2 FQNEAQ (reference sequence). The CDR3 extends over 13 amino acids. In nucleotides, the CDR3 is TGTGCCAGCAGCCTCGGGACATCAGAGACCCAGTACTTC. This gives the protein CASSLGTSETQYF.

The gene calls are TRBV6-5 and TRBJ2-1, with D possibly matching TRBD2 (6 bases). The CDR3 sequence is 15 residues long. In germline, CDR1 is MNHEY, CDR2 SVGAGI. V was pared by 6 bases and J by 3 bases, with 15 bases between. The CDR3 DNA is TGTGCCAGCAGGGCGGGACTTTCAGGCTACAATGAGCAGTTCTTC. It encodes CASRAGLSGYNEQFF.

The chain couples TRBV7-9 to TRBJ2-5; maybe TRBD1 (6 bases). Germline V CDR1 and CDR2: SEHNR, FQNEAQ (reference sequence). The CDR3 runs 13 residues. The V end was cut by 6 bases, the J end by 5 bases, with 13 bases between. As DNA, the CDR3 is TGTGCCAGCAGATCTACAGGGCACGAGACCCAGTACTTC. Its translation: CASRSTGHETQYF.

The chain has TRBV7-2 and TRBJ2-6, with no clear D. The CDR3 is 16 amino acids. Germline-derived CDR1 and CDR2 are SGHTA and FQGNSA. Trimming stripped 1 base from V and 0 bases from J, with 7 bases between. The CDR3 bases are TGTGCCAGCAGCTTAGTCATCAGCTCTGGGGCCAACGTCCTGACTTTC. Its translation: CASSLVISSGANVLTF.

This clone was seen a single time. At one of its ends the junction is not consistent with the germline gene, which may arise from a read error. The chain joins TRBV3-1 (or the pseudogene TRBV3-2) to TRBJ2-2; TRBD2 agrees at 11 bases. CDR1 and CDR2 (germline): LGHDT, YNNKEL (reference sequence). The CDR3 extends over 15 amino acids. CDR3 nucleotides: TGTGCCAGCACCCAACTAGCGGGAGCCACCGGGGAGCTGTTTTTT. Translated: CASTQLAGATGELFF.

The CDR3 region has the DNA TGTGCCACCAGCAGAGATGATGGGCAGGGGTATGGCTACACCTTC. It is translated as CATSRDDGQGYGYTF. The V gene is TRBV15, the J gene TRBJ1-2, with a possible D match to TRBD1 (6 bases). The V end was cut by 0 bases, the J end by 5 bases, with 13 bases between. The CDR3 contains 15 residues. The V gene's germline CDR1 is LNHNV and CDR2 YYDKDF (reference sequence).

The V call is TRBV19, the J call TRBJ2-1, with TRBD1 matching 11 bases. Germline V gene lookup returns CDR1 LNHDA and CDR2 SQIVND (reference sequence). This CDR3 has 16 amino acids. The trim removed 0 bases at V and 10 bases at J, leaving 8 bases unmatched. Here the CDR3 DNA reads TGTGCCAGTAGTATAGATCAGGGACAGGGGGTCGTGGAGCAGTTCTTC. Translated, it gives CASSIDQGQGVVEQFF.

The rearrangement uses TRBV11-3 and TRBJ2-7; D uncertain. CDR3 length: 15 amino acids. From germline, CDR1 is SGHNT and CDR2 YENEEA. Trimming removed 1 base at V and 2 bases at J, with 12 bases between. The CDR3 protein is CASSLGDIVTYEQYF. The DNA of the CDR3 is TGTGCCAGCAGCTTAGGAGACATTGTAACCTACGAGCAGTACTTC.

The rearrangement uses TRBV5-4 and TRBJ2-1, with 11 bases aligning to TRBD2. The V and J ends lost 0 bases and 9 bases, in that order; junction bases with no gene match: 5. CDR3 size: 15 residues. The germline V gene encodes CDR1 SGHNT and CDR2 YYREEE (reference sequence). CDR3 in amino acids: CASSLALAGVGEQFF. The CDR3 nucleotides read TGTGCCAGCAGCTTGGCACTAGCGGGAGTAGGTGAGCAGTTCTTC.

The CDR3: CASSPRLSRNTGELFF. The CDR3 bases are TGTGCCAGCAGCCCCCGACTAAGCAGGAACACCGGGGAGCTGTTTTTT. The chain carries TRBV9 and TRBJ2-2; the D gene is possibly TRBD2 (5 bases). The CDR3 runs to 16 residues. Germline CDR1 and CDR2: SGDLS and YYNGEE. Trimming shortened V by 4 bases and J by 1 base, and 14 bases separated the two germline ends. The variable domain in full, with the rest retrieved from reference TRBV9 and TRBJ2-2, is DSGVTQTPKHLITATGQRVTLRCSPRSGDLSVYWYQQSLDQGLQFLIQYYNGEERAKGNILERFSAQQFPDLHSELNLSSLELGDSALYFCASSPRLSRNTGELFFGEGSRLTVL.

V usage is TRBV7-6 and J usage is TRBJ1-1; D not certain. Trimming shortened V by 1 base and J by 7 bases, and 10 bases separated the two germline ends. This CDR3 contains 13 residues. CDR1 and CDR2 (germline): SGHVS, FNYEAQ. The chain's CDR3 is CASSLVREGEAFF. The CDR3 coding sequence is TGTGCCAGCAGCTTAGTGCGGGAGGGTGAAGCTTTCTTT. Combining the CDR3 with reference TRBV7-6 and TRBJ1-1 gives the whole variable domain GAGVSQSPRYKVTKRGQDVALRCDPISGHVSLYWYRQALGQGPEFLTYFNYEAQQDKSGLPNDRFSAERPEGSISTLTIQRTEQRDSAMYRCASSLVREGEAFFGQGTRLTVV.

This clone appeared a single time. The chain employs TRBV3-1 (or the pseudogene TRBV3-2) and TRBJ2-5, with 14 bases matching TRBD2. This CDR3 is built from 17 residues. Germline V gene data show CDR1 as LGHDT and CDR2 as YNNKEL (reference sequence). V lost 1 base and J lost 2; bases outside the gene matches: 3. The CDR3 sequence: CASSQGGLAGVQETQYF. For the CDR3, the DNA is TGTGCCAGCAGCCAAGGGGGACTAGCGGGAGTTCAAGAGACCCAGTACTTC.

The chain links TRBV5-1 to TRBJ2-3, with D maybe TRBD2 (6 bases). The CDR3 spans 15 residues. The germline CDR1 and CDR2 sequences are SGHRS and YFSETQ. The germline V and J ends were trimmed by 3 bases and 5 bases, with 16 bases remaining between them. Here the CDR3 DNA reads TGCGCCAGCAGCTATGGCCCCGGGAGTCAAGATACGCAGTATTTT. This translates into CASSYGPGSQDTQYF.

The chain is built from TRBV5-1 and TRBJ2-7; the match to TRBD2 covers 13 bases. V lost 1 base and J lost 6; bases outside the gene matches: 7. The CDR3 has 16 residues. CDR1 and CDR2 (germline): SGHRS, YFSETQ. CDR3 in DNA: TGCGCCAGCAGCTTGATCACTAGCGGGAGGGCCGGCGAGCAGTACTTC. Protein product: CASSLITSGRAGEQYF.

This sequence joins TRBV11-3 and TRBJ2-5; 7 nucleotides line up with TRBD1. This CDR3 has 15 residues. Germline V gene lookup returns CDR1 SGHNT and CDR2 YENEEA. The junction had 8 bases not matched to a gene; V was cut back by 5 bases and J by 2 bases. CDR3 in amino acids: CASSPGQTRQETQYF. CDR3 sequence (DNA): TGTGCCAGCAGCCCGGGACAGACACGACAAGAGACCCAGTACTTC.

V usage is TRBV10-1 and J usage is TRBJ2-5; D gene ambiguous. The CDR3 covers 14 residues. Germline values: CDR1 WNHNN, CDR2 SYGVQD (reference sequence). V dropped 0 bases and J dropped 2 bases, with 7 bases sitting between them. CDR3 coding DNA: TGCGCCAGCAGTGAGTCCCTTGTACAAGAGACCCAGTACTTC. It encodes CASSESLVQETQYF.